The clone carrying this T cell receptor (beta chain) came up a few times. Its matching antigen is unknown. The study ran its PCR with 60 Vbeta and 13 Jbeta primers. TCRdb's table, derived via immunoSEQ multiplex PCR, lists solely in-frame clones and lacks some. The sample has over 70,000 clones, 80% seen once. This specimen belongs to a study of cytomegalovirus exposure and HLA in healthy donors. Study in general: In an early release, HLA-typed donors contributed tens of millions of unique TCR sequences. Study-wide points: Later analysis reportedly placed an Asian-associated ancestry cluster below the roughly 680-donor mean in N-insertions. Most of the CMV-associated TCR beta chains (in a later analysis) appeared to be HLA-restricted.

Germline CDR1 reads MNHEY; CDR2 reads SVGAGI. V was shortened by 5 bases and J by 2 bases, with 7 bases between the two germline ends. The CDR3 spans 13 residues. This clonotype was sampled from a woman aged 50 to 60 in good health and CMV-seropositive. The chain carries TRBV6-5 and TRBJ1-5, with D unclear. Sequencing input: PBMCs. In nucleotides, the CDR3 is TGTGCCAGCAGTCCTTTCCGCAATCAGCCCCAGCATTTT. It yields the protein CASSPFRNQPQHF.